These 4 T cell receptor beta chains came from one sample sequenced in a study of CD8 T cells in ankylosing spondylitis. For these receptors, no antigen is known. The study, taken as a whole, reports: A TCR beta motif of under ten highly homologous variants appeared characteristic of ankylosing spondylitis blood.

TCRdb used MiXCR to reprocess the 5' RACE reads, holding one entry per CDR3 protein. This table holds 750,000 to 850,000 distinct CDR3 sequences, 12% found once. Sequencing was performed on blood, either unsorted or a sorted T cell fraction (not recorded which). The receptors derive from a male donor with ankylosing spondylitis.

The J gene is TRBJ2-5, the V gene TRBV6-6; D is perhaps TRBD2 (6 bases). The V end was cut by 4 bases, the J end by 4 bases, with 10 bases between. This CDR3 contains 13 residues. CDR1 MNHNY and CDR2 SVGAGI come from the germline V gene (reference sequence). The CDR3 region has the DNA TGTGCCAGCAGTTGGGCGGGACCAGAGACCCAGTACTTC. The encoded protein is CASSWAGPETQYF.

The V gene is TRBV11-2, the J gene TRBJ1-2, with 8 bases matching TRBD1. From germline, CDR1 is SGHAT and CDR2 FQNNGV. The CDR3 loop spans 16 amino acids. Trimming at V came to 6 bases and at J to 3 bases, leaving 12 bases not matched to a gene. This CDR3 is CASRVARTGNYYGYTF. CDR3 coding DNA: TGTGCCAGCAGGGTTGCGAGGACAGGGAACTACTATGGCTACACCTTC. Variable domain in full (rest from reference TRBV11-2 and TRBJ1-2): EAGVAQSPRYKIIEKRQSVAFWCNPISGHATLYWYQQILGQGPKLLIQFQNNGVVDDSQLPKDRFSAERLKGVDSTLKIQPAKLEDSAVYLCASRVARTGNYYGYTFGSGTRLTVV.

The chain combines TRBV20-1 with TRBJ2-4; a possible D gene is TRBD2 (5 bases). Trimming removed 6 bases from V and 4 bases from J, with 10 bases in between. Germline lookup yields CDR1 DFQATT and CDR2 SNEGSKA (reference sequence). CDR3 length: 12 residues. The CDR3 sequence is CSALAGKNIQYF. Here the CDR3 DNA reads TGCAGTGCCCTTGCGGGTAAAAACATTCAGTACTTC.

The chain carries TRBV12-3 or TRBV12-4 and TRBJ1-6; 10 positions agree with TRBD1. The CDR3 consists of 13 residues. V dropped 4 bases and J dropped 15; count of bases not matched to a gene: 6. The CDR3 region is CASSWTGGNLLHF. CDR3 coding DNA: TGTGCCAGCAGTTGGACAGGGGGGAACCTCCTCCACTTT.